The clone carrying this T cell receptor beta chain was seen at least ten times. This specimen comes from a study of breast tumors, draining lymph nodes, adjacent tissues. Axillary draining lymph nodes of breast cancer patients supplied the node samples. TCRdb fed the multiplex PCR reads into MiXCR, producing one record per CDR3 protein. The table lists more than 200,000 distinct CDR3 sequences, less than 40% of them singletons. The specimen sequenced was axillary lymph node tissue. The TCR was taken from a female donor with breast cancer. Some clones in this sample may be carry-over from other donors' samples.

The CDR3 region has the DNA TGTGCCAGTAGTATAGAGGGCGTCAAAAACATTCAGTACTTC. Encoded protein: CASSIEGVKNIQYF. This chain joins TRBV19 and TRBJ2-4; no clear D. The CDR3 covers 14 residues. Germline V lookup: CDR1 LNHDA, CDR2 SQIVND (reference sequence). The V gene lost 0 bases and the J gene lost 3 bases, with 6 bases spanning the gap.